This passage covers 20 T cell receptor beta chains from one sample sequenced in a study of T-cell reconstitution after alpha-beta-depleted transplantation in children. A TCRbeta library incorporating unique molecular identifiers was prepared. Each CDR3 protein gets one entry after TCRdb re-called the PCR reads with MiXCR. The top ten clones hold 13% to 15% of a sample with fewer than 700,000 distinct CDR3 sequences, 23% of them seen once. The starting material was PBMCs, mostly from graft donor cells, obtained 360 days after TCRalphabeta/CD19-depleted stem cell transplant. The source of these receptors is a boy under three years old who had a stem cell transplant for acute myeloid leukemia, so the T cells may come from the graft donor.

The V call is TRBV20-1, the J call TRBJ2-7; no definite D call. The V gene's germline CDR1 is DFQATT and CDR2 SNEGSKA (reference sequence). The CDR3 consists of 12 residues. V lost 5 bases, J lost 1 base, and 9 bases lay in between. The CDR3 nucleotides read TGCAGTGCTCGGCCGGCTTCCTACGAGCAGTACTTC. Protein sequence: CSARPASYEQYF.

There are many counts of this clonotype. The chain has TRBV5-1 and TRBJ2-1; TRBD2 aligns across 12 bases. With 2 bases clipped from V and 10 bases from J, the junction kept 13 bases outside the gene matches. Germline CDR1 SGHRS, CDR2 YFSETQ. The CDR3 consists of 17 residues. The chain's CDR3 is CASSFSRVLAGGPEQFF. The CDR3 DNA reads TGCGCCAGCAGCTTCTCCCGGGTGCTAGCGGGGGGGCCAGAGCAGTTCTTC. Full variable domain (rest looked up from reference TRBV5-1 and TRBJ2-1): KAGVTQTPRYLIKTRGQQVTLSCSPISGHRSVSWYQQTPGQGLQFLFEYFSETQRNKGNFPGRFSGRQFSNSRSEMNVSTLELGDSALYLCASSFSRVLAGGPEQFFGPGTRLTVL.

This clonotype turned up a few times. This chain connects TRBV29-1 to TRBJ2-5; unclear D gene. Trimming stripped 4 bases from V and 5 bases from J, with 11 bases between. Germline V gene lookup returns CDR1 SQVTM and CDR2 ANQGSEA. The CDR3 loop spans 12 amino acids. CDR3 loop: CSVVVVGETQYF. CDR3 nucleotides: TGCAGCGTTGTGGTGGTCGGGGAGACCCAGTACTTC.

The chain joins TRBV20-1 to TRBJ2-7; D not resolved. V lost 8 bases, J lost 5 bases, and 16 bases lay in between. The length of the CDR3 is 12 residues. Germline CDR1 reads DFQATT; CDR2 reads SNEGSKA (reference sequence). For the CDR3, the DNA is TGCAGTACCCTCCTGGGCAGGAACGAGCAGTACTTC. Translating it yields CSTLLGRNEQYF.

V gene TRBV28 combines with J gene TRBJ1-5; D is unresolved. CDR3 length equals 14 residues. In germline, CDR1 is MDHEN, CDR2 SYDVKM. Trimming stripped 5 bases from V and 3 bases from J, with 11 bases between. This CDR3 reads CASSSSRPNQPQHF. The CDR3 DNA reads as TGTGCCAGCAGTAGTAGCAGACCCAATCAGCCCCAGCATTTT.

The V call is TRBV20-1, the J call TRBJ2-5; D could derive from TRBD1 or TRBD2 (5 bases each). The CDR3 contains 14 residues. Germline values: CDR1 DFQATT, CDR2 SNEGSKA (reference sequence). V was clipped by 1 base and J by 5 bases, with 14 bases between them. The CDR3 here is CSARGDAPGETQYF. The CDR3, as DNA: TGCAGTGCTAGAGGGGACGCACCGGGTGAGACCCAGTACTTC.

This chain connects TRBV6-8 to TRBJ2-1, with 8 nucleotides matching TRBD2. The germline V gene encodes CDR1 MNHGY and CDR2 SAAAGT. Germline trimming cut 5 bases from V and 2 bases from J; bases unmatched to any gene: 14. This CDR3 is 18 amino acids long. The CDR3 nucleotides read TGTGCCAGCAGTGGGGACGGGACTAGGGAAGACACCTACAATGAGCAGTTCTTC. Amino acids: CASSGDGTREDTYNEQFF.

This chain uses TRBV20-1 with TRBJ1-2; D possibly corresponds to TRBD1 (5 bases). V was cut by 0 bases and J by 4 bases, with 12 bases left in between. Per the germline V gene, CDR1 is DFQATT and CDR2 is SNEGSKA (reference sequence). This CDR3 has 14 residues. The CDR3 here is CSARDQTAIYGYTF. The CDR3, as DNA: TGCAGTGCTAGAGACCAGACAGCTATCTATGGCTACACCTTC.

The chain couples TRBV15 to TRBJ2-2, with TRBD1 identical over 9 bases. The V and J ends lost 5 bases and 6 bases, in that order; junction bases with no gene match: 7. The CDR3 contains 15 residues. The germline V gene has CDR1 LNHNV and CDR2 YYDKDF (reference sequence). The CDR3 DNA sequence: TGTGCCACCAGCCTAACAGGGGGCAACTCCGGGGAGCTGTTTTTT. This codes for CATSLTGGNSGELFF.

The chain uses TRBV5-1 and TRBJ1-1; D is unresolved. Germline CDR1 reads SGHRS; CDR2 reads YFSETQ. The germline V and J ends were trimmed by 2 bases and 1 base, with 12 bases remaining between them. The CDR3 is 15 residues long. DNA of the CDR3: TGCGCCAGCAGCTTACGTGTTGGAGAGAACACTGAAGCTTTCTTT. Its translation is CASSLRVGENTEAFF.

The chain is built from TRBV11-2 and TRBJ2-2; D remains unclear. CDR3 size: 17 residues. The V end was cut by 0 bases, the J end by 2 bases, with 13 bases between. Germline assignment: CDR1 SGHAT and CDR2 FQNNGV. In DNA form, the CDR3 reads TGTGCCAGCAGCTTAGAGGTTATCCAGAGCAACACCGGGGAGCTGTTTTTT. Protein: CASSLEVIQSNTGELFF. Together with reference TRBV11-2 and TRBJ2-2, the CDR3 gives the full variable domain: EAGVAQSPRYKIIEKRQSVAFWCNPISGHATLYWYQQILGQGPKLLIQFQNNGVVDDSQLPKDRFSAERLKGVDSTLKIQPAKLEDSAVYLCASSLEVIQSNTGELFFGEGSRLTVL.

In this sample, this clonotype turned up many times. This chain links TRBV20-1 with TRBJ2-3; 7 bases are a match to TRBD2. CDR1 and CDR2 (germline): DFQATT, SNEGSKA (reference sequence). The CDR3 has 13 residues. Unmatched junction bases numbered 4, after V lost 3 bases and J lost 4 bases. CDR3 coding DNA: TGCAGTGCTAGCCGACTAGCTGCAGATACGCAGTATTTT. The encoded protein is CSASRLAADTQYF.

At least ten counts were recorded for this clonotype. The genes are TRBV28 and TRBJ2-3, with 10 bases fitting TRBD1. The CDR3 totals 14 residues. Trimming at V came to 6 bases and at J to 4 bases, leaving 4 bases not matched to a gene. CDR1 and CDR2 from the germline V gene are MDHEN and SYDVKM. The CDR3 protein is CASSTGTGADTQYF. DNA of the CDR3: TGTGCCAGCAGCACCGGGACAGGGGCAGATACGCAGTATTTT.

This rearrangement joins TRBV20-1 to TRBJ2-7, with D possibly being TRBD1 or TRBD2 (6 bases each). The CDR3 length is 16 residues. The germline gives CDR1 DFQATT, CDR2 SNEGSKA (reference sequence). Trimming stripped 5 bases from V and 4 bases from J, with 24 bases between. The CDR3 loop is CSASGGYPGGPYEQYV. The DNA of the CDR3 is TGCAGTGCTTCCGGGGGCTACCCTGGGGGGCCATACGAGCAGTACGTC.

The gene calls are TRBV4-3 and TRBJ1-3; the D gene is possibly TRBD1 (6 bases). The CDR3 is 16 amino acids. Trimming took off 0 bases at V and 2 bases at J, with 11 bases between the two ends. Germline V gene data show CDR1 as LGHNA and CDR2 as YSLEER. DNA of the CDR3: TGCGCCAGCAGCCAAGATCGGGGGGGGCCTGGAAACACCATATATTTT. It yields the protein CASSQDRGGPGNTIYF.

This clonotype was recorded a few times. V usage is TRBV14 and J usage is TRBJ2-3; D is unclear. CDR3 length equals 15 residues. The germline CDR1 and CDR2 sequences are SGHDN and FVKESK. V lost 4 bases and J lost 0, with 11 bases in between. The CDR3 coding sequence is TGTGCCAGCAGCCCTCGGACGCTTAGCACAGATACGCAGTATTTT. This gives the protein CASSPRTLSTDTQYF.

This clonotype was picked up a small number of times. The chain couples TRBV29-1 to TRBJ1-6; the match to TRBD1 covers 9 bases. The CDR3 extends over 17 amino acids. Germline trimming cut 8 bases from V and 2 bases from J; bases unmatched to any gene: 13. Germline values: CDR1 SQVTM, CDR2 ANQGSEA. This CDR3 is CSRGQGGRVPYNSPLHF. The CDR3 bases are TGCAGCCGGGGACAGGGTGGCCGAGTGCCCTATAATTCACCCCTCCACTTT.

The CDR3 DNA follows: TGTGCCAGCAGTTACCCGGGACCCCAAGAGACCCAGTACTTC. Encoded protein: CASSYPGPQETQYF. The chain carries TRBV6-5 and TRBJ2-5, with D perhaps assigned TRBD1 or TRBD2 (5 bases each). V lost 2 bases and J lost 1, with 8 bases in between. The germline V gene has CDR1 MNHEY and CDR2 SVGAGI. There are 14 residues in the CDR3.

V gene TRBV20-1 combines with J gene TRBJ2-1, with D uncertain. Per germline, CDR1 DFQATT and CDR2 SNEGSKA (reference sequence). This CDR3 contains 20 residues. V was trimmed by 5 bases and J by 0 bases, leaving 29 bases between them. The CDR3 coding sequence is TGCAGTGCTCCCAACCTAAGGGTATTGGCTTCTGGAGTCTCCTACAATGAGCAGTTCTTC. Protein: CSAPNLRVLASGVSYNEQFF.

This clonotype was counted at least ten times. The chain couples TRBV15 to TRBJ2-3; 10 bases fit TRBD2. The ends lost 5 bases at V and 4 bases at J; junction bases unmatched: 9. The CDR3 has 16 residues. Germline CDR1 and CDR2: LNHNV and YYDKDF (reference sequence). CDR3 loop: CATSQRGGRAADTQYF. The CDR3 nucleotides read TGTGCCACCAGCCAGCGGGGGGGGCGAGCGGCAGATACGCAGTATTTT. The whole variable domain, remainder taken from reference TRBV15 and TRBJ2-3, is DAMVIQNPRYQVTQFGKPVTLSCSQTLNHNVMYWYQQKSSQAPKLLFHYYDKDFNNEADTPDNFQSRRPNTSFCFLDIRSPGLGDTAMYLCATSQRGGRAADTQYFGPGTRLTVL.